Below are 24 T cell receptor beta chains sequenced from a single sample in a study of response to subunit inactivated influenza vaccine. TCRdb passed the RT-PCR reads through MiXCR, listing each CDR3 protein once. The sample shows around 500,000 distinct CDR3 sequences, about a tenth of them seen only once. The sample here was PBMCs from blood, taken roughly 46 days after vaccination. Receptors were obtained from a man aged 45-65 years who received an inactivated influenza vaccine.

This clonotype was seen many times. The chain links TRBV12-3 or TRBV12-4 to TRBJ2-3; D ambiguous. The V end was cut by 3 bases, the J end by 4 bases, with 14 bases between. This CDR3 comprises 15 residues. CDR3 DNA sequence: TGTGCCAGCAGTTTGGGCCATCCGAGCGCAGATACGCAGTATTTT. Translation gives CASSLGHPSADTQYF.

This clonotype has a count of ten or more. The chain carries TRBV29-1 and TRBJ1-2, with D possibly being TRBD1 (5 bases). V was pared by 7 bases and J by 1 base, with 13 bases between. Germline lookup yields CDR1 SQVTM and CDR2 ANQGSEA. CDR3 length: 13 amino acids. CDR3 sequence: CSALVGRNYGYTF. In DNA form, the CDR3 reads TGCAGCGCCCTGGTGGGGCGTAACTATGGCTACACCTTC.

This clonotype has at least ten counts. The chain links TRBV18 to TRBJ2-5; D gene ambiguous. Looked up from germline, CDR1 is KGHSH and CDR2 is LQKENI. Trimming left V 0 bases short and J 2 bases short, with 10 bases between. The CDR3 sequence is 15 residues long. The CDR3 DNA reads TGTGCCAGCTCACCACCGGAGAGGCTACAAGAGACCCAGTACTTC. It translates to CASSPPERLQETQYF.

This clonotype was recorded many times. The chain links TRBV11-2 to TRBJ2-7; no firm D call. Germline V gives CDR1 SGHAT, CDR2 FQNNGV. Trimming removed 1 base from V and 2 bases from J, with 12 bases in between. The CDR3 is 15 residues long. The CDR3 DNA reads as TGTGCCAGCAGCTTAGGGAGAGATAGAGCCTACGAGCAGTACTTC. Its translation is CASSLGRDRAYEQYF.

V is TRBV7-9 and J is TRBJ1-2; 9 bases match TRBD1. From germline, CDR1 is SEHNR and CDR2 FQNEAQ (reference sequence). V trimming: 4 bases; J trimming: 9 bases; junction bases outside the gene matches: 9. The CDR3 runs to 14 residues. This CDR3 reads CASSSRDRVTSYTF. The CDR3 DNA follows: TGTGCCAGCAGCTCCCGGGACAGGGTAACGAGCTACACCTTC.

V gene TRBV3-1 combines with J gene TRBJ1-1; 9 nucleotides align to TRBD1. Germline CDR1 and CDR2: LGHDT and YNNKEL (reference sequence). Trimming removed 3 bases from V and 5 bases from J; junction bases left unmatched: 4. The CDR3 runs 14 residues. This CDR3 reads CASSHGQGLTEAFF. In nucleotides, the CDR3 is TGTGCCAGCAGCCACGGACAGGGGTTAACTGAAGCTTTCTTT.

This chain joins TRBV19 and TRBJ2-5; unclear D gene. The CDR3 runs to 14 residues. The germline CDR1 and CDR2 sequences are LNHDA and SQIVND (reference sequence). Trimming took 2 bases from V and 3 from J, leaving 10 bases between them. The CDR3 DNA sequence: TGTGCCAGTAGTATAAGAGCAGGAAAAGAGACCCAGTACTTC. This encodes CASSIRAGKETQYF.

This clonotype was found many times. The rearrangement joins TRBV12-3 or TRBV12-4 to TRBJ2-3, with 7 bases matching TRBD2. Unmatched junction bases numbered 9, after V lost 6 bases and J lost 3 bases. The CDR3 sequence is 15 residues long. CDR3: CASSRGAGVTDTQYF. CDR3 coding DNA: TGTGCCAGCAGCCGTGGGGCGGGGGTAACAGATACGCAGTATTTT.

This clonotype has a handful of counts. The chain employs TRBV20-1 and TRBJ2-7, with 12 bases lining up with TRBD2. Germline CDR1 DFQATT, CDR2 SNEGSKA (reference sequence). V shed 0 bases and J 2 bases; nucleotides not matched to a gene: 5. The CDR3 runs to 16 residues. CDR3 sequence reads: CSARDHLAGGTYEQYF. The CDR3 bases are TGCAGTGCTAGAGATCACCTAGCGGGAGGGACCTACGAGCAGTACTTC.

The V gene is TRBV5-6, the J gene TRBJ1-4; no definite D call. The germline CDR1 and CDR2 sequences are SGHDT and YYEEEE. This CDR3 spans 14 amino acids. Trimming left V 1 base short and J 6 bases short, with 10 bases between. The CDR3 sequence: CASSLSGIHEKLFF. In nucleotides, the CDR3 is TGTGCCAGCAGCTTGTCCGGGATCCATGAAAAACTGTTTTTT.

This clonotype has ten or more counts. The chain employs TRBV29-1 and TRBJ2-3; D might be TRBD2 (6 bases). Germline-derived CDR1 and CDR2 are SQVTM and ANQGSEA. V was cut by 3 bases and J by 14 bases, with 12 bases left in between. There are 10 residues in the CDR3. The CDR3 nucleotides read TGCAGCGTTGACCAGGAGGGATCGTATTTT. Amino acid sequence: CSVDQEGSYF.

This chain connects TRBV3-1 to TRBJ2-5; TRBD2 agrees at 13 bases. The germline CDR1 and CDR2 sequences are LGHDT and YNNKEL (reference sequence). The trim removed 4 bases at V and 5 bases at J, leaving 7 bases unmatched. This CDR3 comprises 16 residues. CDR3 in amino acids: CASSLGTSGAAETQYF. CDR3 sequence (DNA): TGTGCCAGCAGCCTCGGGACTAGCGGGGCAGCGGAGACCCAGTACTTC.

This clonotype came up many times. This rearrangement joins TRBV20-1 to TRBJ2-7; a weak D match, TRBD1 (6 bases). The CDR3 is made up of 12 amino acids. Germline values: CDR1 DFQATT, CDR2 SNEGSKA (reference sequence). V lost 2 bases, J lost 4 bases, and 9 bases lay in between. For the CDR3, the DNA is TGCAGTGCTAGATTGAGGGGGTACGAGCAGTACTTC. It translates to CSARLRGYEQYF.

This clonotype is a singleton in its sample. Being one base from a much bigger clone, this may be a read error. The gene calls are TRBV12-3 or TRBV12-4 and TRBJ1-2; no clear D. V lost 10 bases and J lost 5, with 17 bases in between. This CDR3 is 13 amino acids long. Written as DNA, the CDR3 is TGTGCCATCCTGACCCGGGTTAAATATGGCTACACCTTC. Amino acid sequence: CAILTRVKYGYTF.

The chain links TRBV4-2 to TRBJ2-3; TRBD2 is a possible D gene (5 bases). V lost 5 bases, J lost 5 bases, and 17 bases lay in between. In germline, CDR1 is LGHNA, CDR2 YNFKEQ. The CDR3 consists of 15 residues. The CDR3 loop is CASSEAVAPRDTQYF. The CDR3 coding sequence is TGTGCCAGCAGCGAAGCGGTGGCCCCGAGAGATACGCAGTATTTT.

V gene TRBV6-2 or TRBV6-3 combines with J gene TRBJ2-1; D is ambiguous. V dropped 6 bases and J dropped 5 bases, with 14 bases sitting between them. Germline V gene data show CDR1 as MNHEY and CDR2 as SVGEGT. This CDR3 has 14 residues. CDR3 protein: CASRRTDGNNEQFF. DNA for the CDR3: TGTGCCAGCAGGCGAACGGACGGAAACAATGAGCAGTTCTTC.

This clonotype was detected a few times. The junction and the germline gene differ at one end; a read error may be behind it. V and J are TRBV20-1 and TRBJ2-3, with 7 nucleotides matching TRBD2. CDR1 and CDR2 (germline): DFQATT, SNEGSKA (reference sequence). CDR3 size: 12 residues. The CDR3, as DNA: TGCAGTTCTAGCGGCAACGCAGATACGCAGTATTTT. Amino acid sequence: CSSSGNADTQYF.

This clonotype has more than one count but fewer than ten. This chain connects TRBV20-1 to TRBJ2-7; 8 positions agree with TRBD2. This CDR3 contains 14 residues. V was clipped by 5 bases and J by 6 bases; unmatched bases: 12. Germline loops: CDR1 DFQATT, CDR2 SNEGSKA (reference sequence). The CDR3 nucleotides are TGCAGTGCTCACCGGATTAGCGGGGCCCTCGAGCAGTACTTC. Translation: CSAHRISGALEQYF.

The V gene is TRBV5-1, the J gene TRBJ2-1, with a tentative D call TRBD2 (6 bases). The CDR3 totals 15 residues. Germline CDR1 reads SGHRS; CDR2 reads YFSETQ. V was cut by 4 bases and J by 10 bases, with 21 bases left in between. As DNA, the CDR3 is TGCGCCAGCAGCCCTGGCGGTGCATCGGGGGTGGAGCAGTTCTTC. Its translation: CASSPGGASGVEQFF.

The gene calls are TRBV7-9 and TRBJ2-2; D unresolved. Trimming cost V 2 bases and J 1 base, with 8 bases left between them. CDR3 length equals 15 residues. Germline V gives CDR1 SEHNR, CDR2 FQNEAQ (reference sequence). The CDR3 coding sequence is TGTGCCAGCAGCTTAATTATTCTGAACACCGGGGAGCTGTTTTTT. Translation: CASSLIILNTGELFF.

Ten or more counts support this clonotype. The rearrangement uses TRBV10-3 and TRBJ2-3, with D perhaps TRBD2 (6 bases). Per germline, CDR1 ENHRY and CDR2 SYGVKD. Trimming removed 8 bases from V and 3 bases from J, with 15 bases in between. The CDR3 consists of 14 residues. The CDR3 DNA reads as TGTGCCATCGGCGGGACTTCCTTTACAGATACGCAGTATTTT. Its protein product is CAIGGTSFTDTQYF.

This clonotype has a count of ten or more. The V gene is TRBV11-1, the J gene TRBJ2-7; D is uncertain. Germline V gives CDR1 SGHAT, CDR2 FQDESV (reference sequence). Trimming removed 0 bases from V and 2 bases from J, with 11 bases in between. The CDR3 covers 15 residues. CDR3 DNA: TGTGCCAGCAGCTTAGCCCAGGCGAGGCCCTACGAGCAGTACTTC. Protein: CASSLAQARPYEQYF. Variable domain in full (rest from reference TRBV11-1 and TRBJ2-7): EAEVAQSPRYKITEKSQAVAFWCDPISGHATLYWYRQILGQGPELLVQFQDESVVDDSQLPKDRFSAERLKGVDSTLKIQPAELGDSAMYLCASSLAQARPYEQYFGPGTRLTVT.

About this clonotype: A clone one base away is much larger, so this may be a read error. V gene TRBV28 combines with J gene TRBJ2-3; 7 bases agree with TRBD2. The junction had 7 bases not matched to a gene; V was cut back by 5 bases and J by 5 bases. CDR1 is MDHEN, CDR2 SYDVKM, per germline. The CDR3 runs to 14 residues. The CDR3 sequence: CASSTSVMGDTQYF. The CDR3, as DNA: TGTGCCAGCAGTACTAGCGTGATGGGAGATACGCAGTATTTT.

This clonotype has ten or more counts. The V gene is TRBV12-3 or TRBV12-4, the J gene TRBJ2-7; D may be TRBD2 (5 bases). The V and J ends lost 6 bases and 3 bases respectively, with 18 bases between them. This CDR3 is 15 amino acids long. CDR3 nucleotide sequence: TGTGCCAGCAGCCCCCCCACCCGGGGTGGCTACGAGCAGTACTTC. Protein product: CASSPPTRGGYEQYF.